This TCR beta chain comes out of a study of blood T cell repertoires in COVID-19. Looking at the study overall: Samples came from the United States, Italy and Spain, spanning acute and convalescent COVID-19. In each case, the material was cDNA or gDNA derived from T cells, B-cell-depleted T cells, or PBMCs.

The authors' processing: Amplification of reference gene primers was used by the study to estimate nucleated cell counts. The protocol was immunoSEQ multiplex PCR, while the TCRdb copy is restricted to in-frame clones and leaves out a portion. That table is the source of V, J and clone size, and D and trimming were worked out from the DNA. The data show approximately 65,000 clones, with roughly 77% seen just once and less than 20% held by the top ten. Germline values: CDR1 MNHNS, CDR2 SASEGT. This CDR3 comprises 13 residues. The V and J ends lost 5 bases and 6 bases, in that order; junction bases with no gene match: 3.

The sequenced sample consisted of peripheral blood. The chain joins TRBV6-1 to TRBJ2-1; 8 nucleotides align to TRBD2. This receptor was identified in a man older than 75 with acute or convalescent COVID-19. CDR3 nucleotides: TGTGCCAGCAGTCCGGGAGGGATCAATGAGCAGTTCTTC. This sequence encodes CASSPGGINEQFF.